This T cell receptor (beta chain) was recovered during a study of long-term antiretroviral therapy in people with HIV. Samples were assayed with immunoSEQ v3.0 at survey level. For each individual sample, sequencing targeted about 40,000-55,000 T-cell genomes. Clones were read by immunoSEQ multiplex PCR, and TCRdb kept only the in-frame ones, dropping some. Of about 25,000 clones detected, about 80% appear once; the ten largest clones hold about 11%. Study-level findings and limits: In samples taken after ART, diversity increased but remained below transplant donor control levels. Repertoires from HIV showed CDR3 length ranges narrower than those of controls.

Post-ART PBMC samples numbered at least two per donor, and pre-ART ones at least one. Details on this clone: The antigen is not known.

The CDR3 is 16 residues long. J was trimmed by 6 bases and V by 4 bases; bases with no gene match: 8. From germline, CDR1 is SEHNR and CDR2 FQNEAQ (reference sequence). This specimen was unsorted PBMCs, taken 1.1 years before starting antiretroviral therapy. The TCR was taken from a woman aged 40 to 50 with HIV. The J gene is TRBJ2-3, the V gene TRBV7-9, with 12 bases lining up with TRBD1. CDR3 sequence reads: CASSSTGQGAMDTQYF. The CDR3 DNA follows: TGTGCCAGCAGCTCCACGGGACAGGGGGCAATGGATACGCAGTATTTT.